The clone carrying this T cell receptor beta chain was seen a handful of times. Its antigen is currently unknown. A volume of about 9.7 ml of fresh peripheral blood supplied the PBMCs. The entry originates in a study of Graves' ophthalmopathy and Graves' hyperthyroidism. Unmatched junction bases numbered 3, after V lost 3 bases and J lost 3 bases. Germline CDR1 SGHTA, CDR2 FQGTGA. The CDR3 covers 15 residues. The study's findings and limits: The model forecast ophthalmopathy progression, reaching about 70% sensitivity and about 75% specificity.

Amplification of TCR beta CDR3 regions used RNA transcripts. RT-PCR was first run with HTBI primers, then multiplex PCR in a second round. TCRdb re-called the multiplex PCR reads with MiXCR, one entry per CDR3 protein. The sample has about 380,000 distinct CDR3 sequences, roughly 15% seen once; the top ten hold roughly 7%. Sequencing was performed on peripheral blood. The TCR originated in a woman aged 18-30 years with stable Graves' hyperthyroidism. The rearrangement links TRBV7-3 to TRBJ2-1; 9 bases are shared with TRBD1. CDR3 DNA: TGTGCCAGCAGCTTGACAGGGGGTAGCTACAATGAGCAGTTCTTC. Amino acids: CASSLTGGSYNEQFF. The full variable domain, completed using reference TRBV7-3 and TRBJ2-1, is GAGVSQTPSNKVTEKGKYVELRCDPISGHTALYWYRQSLGQGPEFLIYFQGTGAADDSGLPNDRFFAVRPEGSVSTLKIQRTERGDSAVYLCASSLTGGSYNEQFFGPGTRLTVL.